A single T cell receptor (beta chain) is shown here with its context. The specificity of this receptor is unknown. Per-base qualities were not stored, and no clone one base away is much larger. The immunoSEQ Assay, a bias-controlled multiplex PCR, was used to amplify TCRbeta CDR3 regions from genomic DNA. The authors processed their data as follows. Within the assay, amplification of reference gene primers was used to estimate how many nucleated cells each sample contained. To quantify the absolute abundance of each unique TCRbeta CDR3 rearrangement, sequence reads were collapsed and filtered. Productive Simpson clonality was computed per sample as the square root of Simpson's diversity index over productive rearrangements. In TCRdb, the immuneACCESS table is reduced to in-frame sequences with V and J assigned. These tables do not hold every clone; where another copy was compared, an unresolved V gene accounts for under half, and the others remain unexplained. The V and J calls and clone size are taken from that table; D and trimming were inferred from the DNA. This sample has 250,000 to 350,000 clones in its table, and about 93% of those were observed once. 1.1% of the sample rests with the top ten.

Enrolling through a virtual design, the prospective study's participants ranged in age from roughly 18 to 89 years and lived across some 22 United States geographic areas. In the prospective study, cohorts were assigned on the basis of participant-reported clinical history obtained from a screening survey and a study questionnaire. Recovered participants in ImmuneRACE Cohort 3 were defined by two consecutive negative NP/OP PCR tests, clearance by a healthcare professional, or resolution of symptoms. In the prospective study, mobile phlebotomists collected whole blood, serum and a nasopharyngeal or oropharyngeal swab from each participant. Additional blood draws and questionnaires over a 2-month period could optionally be provided by prospective study participants. Before DNA extraction, blood samples from the prospective study were shipped at room temperature or frozen. The record originates from a study of blood T cell repertoires in COVID-19 (dated by TCRdb to between 2020 and 2021). Regarding the study in general: Samples from collaborators originated in the United States, Italy and Spain and spanned both the acute and convalescent phases of COVID-19. The prospective study material was composed of cDNA or gDNA derived from T cells, B-cell-depleted T cells, or PBMCs. The dataset comprised deeply sampled blood TCRbeta repertoires from subjects exposed to, actively infected with, or recovered from COVID-19. The repertoires were released in a freely available public database meant as a resource for research on the immune response to SARS-CoV-2. Samples came from the ongoing ImmuneRACE study (first 160 participants) plus 1,254 subjects from 6 global collaborators. Sample metadata almost always included a de-identified subject ID, COVID-19 status, age in years and sex. Where available, HLA class I and class II types were obtained from metadata supplied by the sample provider rather than from assay-based typing. Paper-wide results and their limitations: The amount of clinical and demographic metadata varied by source and participant and was provided uncurated.

The CDR3 goes from the cysteine to the phenylalanine over 14 residues. Just the 42-base CDR3 DNA is kept, in frame starting at base 1. The germline V gene encodes CDR1 SGHDN and CDR2 FVKESK. Clipping removes 1 base from V and 7 bases from J, with 6 as the unmatched junction base count. This sequence uses TRBV14 and TRBJ1-2, with 7 bases in between that match TRBD1. The sequence came from a woman in her twenties or thirties who had recovered from COVID-19. The sample comprised PBMCs or T cells enriched from blood (not recorded which). Read as DNA, the sequence is TGTGCCAGCAGCCAAGGCGAGGGGGCGATTGGCTACACCTTC. Translated, this is CASSQGEGAIGYTF.